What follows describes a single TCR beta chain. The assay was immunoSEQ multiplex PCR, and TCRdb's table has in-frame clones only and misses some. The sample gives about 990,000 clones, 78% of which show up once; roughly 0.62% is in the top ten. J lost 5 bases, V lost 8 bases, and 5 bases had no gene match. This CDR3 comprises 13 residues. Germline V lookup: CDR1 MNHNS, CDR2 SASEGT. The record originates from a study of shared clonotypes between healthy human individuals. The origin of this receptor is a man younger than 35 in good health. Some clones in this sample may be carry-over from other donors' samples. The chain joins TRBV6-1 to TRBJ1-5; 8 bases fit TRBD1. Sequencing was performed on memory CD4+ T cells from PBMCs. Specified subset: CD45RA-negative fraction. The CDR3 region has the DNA TGTGCCAGCGGCAGACAGGGGTATCAGCCCCAGCATTTT. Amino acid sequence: CASGRQGYQPQHF.